This T cell receptor (beta chain) was recovered during a study of shared clonotypes between healthy human individuals (dated by TCRdb to the early 2020s). For the study in its entirety: The cohort included three men and a couple of women between 18 and 49 years of age. Per donor, leukapheresis produced somewhere between about 0.94 and 9.5 billion PBMCs. Per donor, three plates each were used for CD4 naive and CD4 memory, two for CD8 naive, and one for CD8 memory. To estimate repertoire size and how much clonotypes are shared between individuals, the study performed deep sequencing of blood TCR repertoires from about five healthy adults. Libraries were prepared and TCR repertoires were sequenced by different laboratories using diverse techniques, in order to increase sequencing depth and limit assay-specific biases.

A word on this clone: What this receptor recognizes is not known. Base-call qualities are not available, and no considerably larger clone is one nucleotide away.

General findings and caveats noted by the study authors: When several donors were compared, the shared fraction of clonotypes was about 5% for naive CD4, 3.5% to 4% for naive CD8, about 2.5% for memory CD4, and about 0.36% for memory CD8. Because the study included a small number of donors, the genetic and exposure-history diversity represented was limited. Based on pairwise subsampling, the degree of clonotype sharing among donors was expected to be affected by sequencing depth. Sampling was restricted to blood, and TCR repertoires in tissues likely differ from the TCR repertoires found in blood. Compared with non-shared clonotypes, the clonotypes found in all four sorted-subset donors had higher generation probabilities. Even with the large sequencing depth, rarefaction of the sorted-subset datasets indicated that sequencing was incomplete. Larger estimated clonotype richness was generally found for naive subsets than for memory subsets.

Deletion took 3 bases off V and 4 bases off J, with a span of 14 bases between the germline ends. The CDR3 runs 15 residues from the cysteine to the phenylalanine. The retained sequence is limited to the CDR3, 45 bases, with the frame set at the first base. CDR1 and CDR2, looked up from the germline V gene, are SGDLS and YYNGEE. Using the deep immunoSEQ assay, multiplex PCR amplified TCR CDR3 regions from genomic DNA. Genomic DNA extracted from each cell subset was distributed evenly over all wells of several immunoSEQ 96-well plates, and each plate served as one replicate. For sorted subsets, roughly 190 ng of genomic DNA, equivalent to 25,000 to 35,000 T cell genomes, went into each replicate PCR. Purified libraries were measured with a Qubit 3.0 fluorometer, size-checked on a Bioanalyzer 2100, and measured again with the KAPA Library Quantification kit. Each immunoSEQ 96-well plate was sequenced on its own single-read 150-cycle Illumina NextSeq 550 flow cell. In the source study's methods: Because the immunoSEQ output included only junctional sequences and no quality scores, the filtering could not be the same as the filtering used for full-length reads. To assign V/J genes and CDR3, sequences were annotated against IMGT germline references using PyIR, a Python wrapper for IgBLAST v1.9. Reads were filtered out if the reads had weak V/J assignments (E-value above 1e-6), no CDR3, stop codons, out-of-frame junctions, or ambiguous translated residues. A V3J clonotype was defined by an identical inferred V gene, J gene, and CDR3 amino acid sequence. The percentage overlap between two repertoires was calculated by dividing the number of shared unique clonotypes by the size of the smaller repertoire. Repertoire richness was assessed with RTK rarefaction, the Chao1 estimator, and Recon v2.1 estimates of unobserved clonotypes. Generation probabilities for all TCRbeta clonotypes obtained by the gDNA method from a handful of donors were computed using OLGA. TCRdb carries this immuneACCESS record with in-frame sequences only. Its versions omit some clonotypes, under half of them owing to an unresolved V gene in the studies checked, with the rest unexplained. V, J and clone size are taken as reported in that table, and D and trimming were inferred from the DNA itself. In this sample the table shows around 1,900,000 clones, 93% of which occur a single time. Of the sample, roughly 1.7% falls within the top ten clones.

CD8 naive samples were CD45RO-negative cells positively selected for CCR7, giving a CD45RA+CCR7+ population that excluded TemRA cells. Donors were healthy HIV-negative adults with no recently reported acute infections or vaccinations. Every donor was a Caucasian adult residing in Nashville, Tennessee, USA. Blood was obtained by leukapheresis, after which PBMCs were separated by Ficoll-Histopaque density gradient centrifugation and cryopreserved in liquid nitrogen vapor phase. Purity and quantity of every magnetically sorted T cell population were checked by analytical flow cytometry. Genomic DNA was isolated from every sorted fraction and measured by UV absorbance on a Nanodrop 2000c.

The sequence is built from TRBV9 and TRBJ1-3; TRBD1 is possibly the D segment (6 matching bases). The receptor's source is a young man in good health. Some clones in this sample may be carry-over from other donors' samples. Sequencing input: naive CD8+ T cells from PBMCs. The sample's cell subset or site label is to be understood as: CD45RA+CCR7+. The DNA reads as follows: TGTGCCAGCAGCGCCTCGGGGGCTTCCGGAAACACCATATATTTT. This translates into CASSASGASGNTIYF.